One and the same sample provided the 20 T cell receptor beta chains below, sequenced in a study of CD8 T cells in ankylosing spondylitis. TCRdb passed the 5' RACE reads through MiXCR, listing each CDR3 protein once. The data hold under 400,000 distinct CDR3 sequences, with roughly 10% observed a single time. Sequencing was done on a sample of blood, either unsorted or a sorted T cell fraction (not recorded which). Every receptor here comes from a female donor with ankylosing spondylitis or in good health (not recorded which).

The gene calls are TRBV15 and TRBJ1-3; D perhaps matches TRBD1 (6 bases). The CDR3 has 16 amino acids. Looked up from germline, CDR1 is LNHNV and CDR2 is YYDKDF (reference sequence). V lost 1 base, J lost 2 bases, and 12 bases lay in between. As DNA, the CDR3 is TGTGCCACCAGCAGAGTGGCAGGGGTGACTGGAAACACCATATATTTT. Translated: CATSRVAGVTGNTIYF.

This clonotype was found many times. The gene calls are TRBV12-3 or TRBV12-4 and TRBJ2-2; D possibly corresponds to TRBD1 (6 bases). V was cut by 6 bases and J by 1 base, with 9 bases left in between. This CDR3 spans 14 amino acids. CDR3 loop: CASRKTGNTGELFF. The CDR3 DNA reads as TGTGCCAGCAGAAAGACAGGGAACACCGGGGAGCTGTTTTTT.

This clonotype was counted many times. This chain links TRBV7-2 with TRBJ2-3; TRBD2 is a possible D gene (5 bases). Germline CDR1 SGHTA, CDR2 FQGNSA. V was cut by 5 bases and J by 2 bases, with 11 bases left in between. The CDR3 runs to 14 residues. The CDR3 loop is CASSGRVHTDTQYF. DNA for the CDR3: TGTGCCAGCAGCGGGCGGGTACACACAGATACGCAGTATTTT.

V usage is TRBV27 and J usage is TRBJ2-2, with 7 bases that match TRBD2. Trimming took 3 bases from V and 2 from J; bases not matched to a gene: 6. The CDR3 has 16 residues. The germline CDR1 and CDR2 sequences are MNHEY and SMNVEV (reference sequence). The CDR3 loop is CASSFFPSGNTGELFF. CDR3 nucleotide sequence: TGTGCCAGCAGTTTCTTCCCTAGCGGCAACACCGGGGAGCTGTTTTTT.

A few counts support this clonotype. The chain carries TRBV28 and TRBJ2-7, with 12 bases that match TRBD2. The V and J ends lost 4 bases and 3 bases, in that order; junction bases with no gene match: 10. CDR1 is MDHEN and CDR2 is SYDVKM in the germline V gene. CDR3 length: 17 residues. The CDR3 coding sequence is TGTGCCAGCAGTTCAATAATCGGGACTAGCGGGTACTACGAGCAGTACTTC. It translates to CASSSIIGTSGYYEQYF.

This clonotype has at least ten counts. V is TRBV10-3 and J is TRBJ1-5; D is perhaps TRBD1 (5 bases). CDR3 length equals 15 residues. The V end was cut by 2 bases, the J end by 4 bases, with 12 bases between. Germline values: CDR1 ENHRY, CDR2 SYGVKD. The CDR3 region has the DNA TGTGCCATCAGTGAGGAGGGGAGGCTGAATCAGCCCCAGCATTTT. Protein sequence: CAISEEGRLNQPQHF.

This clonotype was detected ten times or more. The CDR3 loop is CASSPKDRGLPYEQYF. The CDR3 bases are TGTGCCAGTAGTCCCAAGGACAGGGGACTCCCCTACGAGCAGTACTTC. The chain combines TRBV19 with TRBJ2-7, with TRBD1 matching over 9 bases. V lost 5 bases, J lost 2 bases, and 10 bases stayed unmatched. This CDR3 contains 16 residues. Germline loops: CDR1 LNHDA, CDR2 SQIVND (reference sequence). The entire variable domain, with the rest obtained from reference TRBV19 and TRBJ2-7, is as follows: DGGITQSPKYLFRKEGQNVTLSCEQNLNHDAMYWYRQDPGQGLRLIYYSQIVNDFQKGDIAEGYSVSREKKESFPLTVTSAQKNPTAFYLCASSPKDRGLPYEQYFGPGTRLTVT.

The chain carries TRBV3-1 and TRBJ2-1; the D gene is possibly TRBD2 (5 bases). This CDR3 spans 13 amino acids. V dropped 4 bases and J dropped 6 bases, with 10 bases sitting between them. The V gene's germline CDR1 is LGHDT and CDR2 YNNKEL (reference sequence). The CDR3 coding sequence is TGTGCCAGCAGCCCCGCGGGCTTCAATGAGCAGTTCTTC. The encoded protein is CASSPAGFNEQFF.

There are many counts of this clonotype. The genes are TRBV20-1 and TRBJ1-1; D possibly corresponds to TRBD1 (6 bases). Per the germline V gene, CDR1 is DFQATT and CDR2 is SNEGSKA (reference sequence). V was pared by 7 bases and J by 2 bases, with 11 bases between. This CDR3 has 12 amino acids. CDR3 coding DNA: TGCAGTGTAGGACAGACTAACACTGAAGCTTTCTTT. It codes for CSVGQTNTEAFF.

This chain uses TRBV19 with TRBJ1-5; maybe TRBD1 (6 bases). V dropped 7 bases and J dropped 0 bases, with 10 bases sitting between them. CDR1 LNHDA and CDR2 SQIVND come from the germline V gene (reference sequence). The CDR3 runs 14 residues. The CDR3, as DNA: TGTGCCAGTACCGGGACACCTAGCAATCAGCCCCAGCATTTT. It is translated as CASTGTPSNQPQHF. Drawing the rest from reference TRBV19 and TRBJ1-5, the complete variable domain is DGGITQSPKYLFRKEGQNVTLSCEQNLNHDAMYWYRQDPGQGLRLIYYSQIVNDFQKGDIAEGYSVSREKKESFPLTVTSAQKNPTAFYLCASTGTPSNQPQHFGDGTRLSIL.

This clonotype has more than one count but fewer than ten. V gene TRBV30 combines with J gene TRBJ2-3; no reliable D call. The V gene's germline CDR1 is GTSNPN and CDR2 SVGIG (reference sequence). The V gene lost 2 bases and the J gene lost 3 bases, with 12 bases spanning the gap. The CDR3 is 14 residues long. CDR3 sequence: CAWSHPGGTDTQYF. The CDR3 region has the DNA TGTGCCTGGAGTCACCCAGGTGGTACAGATACGCAGTATTTT.

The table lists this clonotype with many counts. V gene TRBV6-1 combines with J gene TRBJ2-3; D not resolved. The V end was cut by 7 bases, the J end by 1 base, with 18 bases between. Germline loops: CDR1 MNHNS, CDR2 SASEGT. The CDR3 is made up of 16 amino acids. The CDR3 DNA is TGTGCCAGCACCCGAAAGTCTCCTCTCGGCACAGATACGCAGTATTTT. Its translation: CASTRKSPLGTDTQYF.

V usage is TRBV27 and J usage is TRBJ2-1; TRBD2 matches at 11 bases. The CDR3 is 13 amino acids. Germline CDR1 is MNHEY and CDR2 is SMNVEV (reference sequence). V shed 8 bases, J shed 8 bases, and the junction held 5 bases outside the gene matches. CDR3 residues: CASGLAGGHEQFF. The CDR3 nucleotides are TGTGCCAGCGGTCTAGCGGGGGGCCATGAGCAGTTCTTC.

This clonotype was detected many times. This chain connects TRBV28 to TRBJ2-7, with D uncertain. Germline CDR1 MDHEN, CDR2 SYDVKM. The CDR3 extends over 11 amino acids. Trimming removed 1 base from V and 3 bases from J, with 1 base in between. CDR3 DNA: TGTGCCAGCAGTTTATTCTACGAGCAGTACTTC. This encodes CASSLFYEQYF.

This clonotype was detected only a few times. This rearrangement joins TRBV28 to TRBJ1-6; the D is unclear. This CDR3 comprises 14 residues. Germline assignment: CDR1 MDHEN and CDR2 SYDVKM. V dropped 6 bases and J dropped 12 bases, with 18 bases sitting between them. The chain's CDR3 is CASSRTSRGVPLHF. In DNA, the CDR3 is TGTGCCAGCAGCCGAACAAGTCGGGGTGTACCCCTCCACTTT. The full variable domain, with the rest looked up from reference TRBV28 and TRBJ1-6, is DVKVTQSSRYLVKRTGEKVFLECVQDMDHENMFWYRQDPGLGLRLIYFSYDVKMKEKGDIPEGYSVSREKKERFSLILESASTNQTSMYLCASSRTSRGVPLHFGNGTRLTVT.

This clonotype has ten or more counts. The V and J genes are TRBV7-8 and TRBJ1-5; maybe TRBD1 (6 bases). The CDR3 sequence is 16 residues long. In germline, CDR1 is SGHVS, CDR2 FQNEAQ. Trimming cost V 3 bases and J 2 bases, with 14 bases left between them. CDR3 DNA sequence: TGTGCCAGCAGCTTTTCAACAGGGTTTGGCAATCAGCCCCAGCATTTT. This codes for CASSFSTGFGNQPQHF.

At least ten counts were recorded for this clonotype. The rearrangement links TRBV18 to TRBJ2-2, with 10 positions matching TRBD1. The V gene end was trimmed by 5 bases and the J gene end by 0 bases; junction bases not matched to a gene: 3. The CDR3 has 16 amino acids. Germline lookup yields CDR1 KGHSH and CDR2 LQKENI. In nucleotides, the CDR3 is TGTGCCAGCTCATATGGACAGGGGGCGAACACCGGGGAGCTGTTTTTT. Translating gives CASSYGQGANTGELFF. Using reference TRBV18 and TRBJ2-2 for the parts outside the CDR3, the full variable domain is NAGVMQNPRHLVRRRGQEARLRCSPMKGHSHVYWYRQLPEEGLKFMVYLQKENIIDESGMPKERFSAEFPKEGPSILRIQQVVRGDSAAYFCASSYGQGANTGELFFGEGSRLTVL.

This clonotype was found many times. DNA of the CDR3: TGTGCCAGCACAGGGGCAATTCGCTTTTTCACAGATACGCAGTATTTT. As protein: CASTGAIRFFTDTQYF. The chain has TRBV28 and TRBJ2-3; possibly TRBD1 for D (6 bases). The CDR3 consists of 16 residues. V gave up 7 bases and J gave up 2 bases, with 19 bases separating them. CDR1 and CDR2 (germline): MDHEN, SYDVKM. Full variable domain (rest looked up from reference TRBV28 and TRBJ2-3): DVKVTQSSRYLVKRTGEKVFLECVQDMDHENMFWYRQDPGLGLRLIYFSYDVKMKEKGDIPEGYSVSREKKERFSLILESASTNQTSMYLCASTGAIRFFTDTQYFGPGTRLTVL.

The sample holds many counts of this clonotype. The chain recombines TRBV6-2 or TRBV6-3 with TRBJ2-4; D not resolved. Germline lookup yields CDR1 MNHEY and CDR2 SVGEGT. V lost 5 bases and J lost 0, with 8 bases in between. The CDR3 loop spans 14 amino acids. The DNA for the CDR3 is TGTGCCAGCAGTCAACAGATAGCCAAAAACATTCAGTACTTC. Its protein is CASSQQIAKNIQYF.

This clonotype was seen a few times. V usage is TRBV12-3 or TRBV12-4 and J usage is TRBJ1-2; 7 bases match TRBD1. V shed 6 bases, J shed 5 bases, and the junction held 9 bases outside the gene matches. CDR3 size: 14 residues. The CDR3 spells CASRKPGQLYGYTF. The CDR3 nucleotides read TGTGCCAGCAGGAAACCGGGACAGCTATATGGCTACACCTTC.